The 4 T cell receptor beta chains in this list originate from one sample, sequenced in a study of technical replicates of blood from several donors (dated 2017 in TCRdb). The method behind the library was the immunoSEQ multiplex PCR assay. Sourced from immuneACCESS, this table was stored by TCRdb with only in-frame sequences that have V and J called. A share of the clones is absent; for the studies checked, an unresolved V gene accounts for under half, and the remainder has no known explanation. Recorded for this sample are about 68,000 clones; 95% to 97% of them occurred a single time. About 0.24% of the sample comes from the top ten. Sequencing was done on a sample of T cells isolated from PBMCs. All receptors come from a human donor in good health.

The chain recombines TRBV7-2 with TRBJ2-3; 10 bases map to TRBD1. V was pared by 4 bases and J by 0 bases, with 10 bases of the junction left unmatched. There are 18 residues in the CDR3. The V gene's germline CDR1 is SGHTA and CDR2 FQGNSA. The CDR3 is CASSSDRGVSRSTDTQYF. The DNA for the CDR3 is TGTGCCAGCAGCTCGGACAGGGGGGTCTCGCGGAGCACAGATACGCAGTATTTT.

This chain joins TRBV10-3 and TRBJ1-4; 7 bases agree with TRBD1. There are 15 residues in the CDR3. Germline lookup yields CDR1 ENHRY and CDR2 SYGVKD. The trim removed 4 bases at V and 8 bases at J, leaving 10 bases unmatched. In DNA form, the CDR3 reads TGTGCCATCAGTGTCGACAGGGAGGCGGACGAAAAACTGTTTTTT. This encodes CAISVDREADEKLFF.

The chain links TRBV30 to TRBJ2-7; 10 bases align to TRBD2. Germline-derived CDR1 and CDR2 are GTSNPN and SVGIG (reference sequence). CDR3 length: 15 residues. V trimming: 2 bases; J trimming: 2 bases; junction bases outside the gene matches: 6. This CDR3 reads CAWSFTSGTPYEQYF. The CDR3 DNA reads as TGTGCCTGGAGTTTTACTAGCGGGACGCCCTACGAGCAGTACTTC.

The CDR3: CASSGSAGGPWTTDTQYF. The CDR3 DNA is TGTGCCAGCAGTGGATCAGCGGGAGGGCCTTGGACGACAGATACGCAGTATTTT. The J gene is TRBJ2-3, the V gene TRBV2, with TRBD2 matching 10 bases. V lost 4 bases and J lost 3; bases outside the gene matches: 13. CDR1 and CDR2 from the germline V gene are SNHLY and FYNNEI. The CDR3 sequence is 18 residues long.